One sample yielded the 26 T cell receptor beta chains listed below, sequenced in a study of blood T cell repertoires in COVID-19. Here immunoSEQ multiplex PCR was the method, and the copy in TCRdb shows in-frame clones only, minus some. The sample carries around 170,000 clones, around 90% recorded once. The specimen was peripheral blood. The receptors were sampled from a man between 60 and 75 years old with acute or convalescent COVID-19.

The chain recombines TRBV6-5 with TRBJ1-4, with D tentatively TRBD1 (5 bases). Germline V gives CDR1 MNHEY, CDR2 SVGAGI. The V end lost 3 bases, the J end lost 3 bases, and 11 bases lay between the germline ends. This CDR3 region has 15 residues. In DNA, the CDR3 is TGTGCCAGCAGTTATTCGCGGGGCGCTAATGAAAAACTGTTTTTT. Amino acid sequence: CASSYSRGANEKLFF.

J is TRBJ2-6 and V is TRBV14; TRBD2 aligns across 12 bases. V lost 4 bases, J lost 2 bases, and 9 bases stayed unmatched. CDR1 is SGHDN and CDR2 is FVKESK in the germline V gene. The CDR3 spans 19 residues. The CDR3 loop is CASSRRILAGGAGANVLTF. CDR3 nucleotides: TGTGCCAGCAGCCGACGGATACTAGCGGGAGGAGCTGGGGCCAACGTCCTGACTTTC.

J is TRBJ1-4 and V is TRBV12-5; perhaps TRBD1 as D (6 bases). V shed 6 bases and J shed 6 bases, with 17 bases lying between them. The CDR3 is 15 amino acids. The germline CDR1 and CDR2 sequences are LGHNT and FRNRAP. CDR3 region: CASGSAGASYEKLFF. For the CDR3, the DNA is TGTGCTAGTGGCTCGGCAGGGGCGAGTTATGAAAAACTGTTTTTT.

This chain connects TRBV5-6 to TRBJ1-1; 9 nucleotides agree with TRBD1. The CDR3 extends over 12 amino acids. Germline V gives CDR1 SGHDT, CDR2 YYEEEE. The V segment lost 3 bases and the J segment 10 bases; nucleotides outside the gene matches: 4. CDR3 amino acids: CASSYRDRVAFF. As DNA, the CDR3 is TGTGCCAGCAGCTACCGGGACAGGGTAGCTTTCTTT. The variable domain in full, with the rest retrieved from reference TRBV5-6 and TRBJ1-1, is DAGVTQSPTHLIKTRGQQVTLRCSPKSGHDTVSWYQQALGQGPQFIFQYYEEEERQRGNFPDRFSGHQFPNYSSELNVNALLLGDSALYLCASSYRDRVAFFGQGTRLTVV.

The chain couples TRBV23-1 to TRBJ2-1; the D gene is possibly TRBD2 (6 bases). TRBV23-1 has ORF status, its function being uncertain. The CDR3 consists of 18 residues. Trimming removed 4 bases at V and 1 base at J, with 20 bases between. The CDR3: CASSLGTDPGTSYNEQFF. The CDR3 region has the DNA TGCGCCAGCAGTCTTGGGACTGACCCGGGCACTTCCTACAATGAGCAGTTCTTC.

The rearrangement uses TRBV7-9 and TRBJ1-2; TRBD1 matches 11 bases. Trimming took 6 bases from V and 4 from J; bases not matched to a gene: 7. This CDR3 region has 15 residues. Germline CDR1 and CDR2: SEHNR and FQNEAQ (reference sequence). The CDR3 is CASSRTGGAGYGYTF. The CDR3 bases are TGTGCCAGCAGTCGGACAGGGGGCGCTGGCTATGGCTACACCTTC.

This chain connects TRBV5-1 to TRBJ1-1; the D gene is possibly TRBD1 (5 bases). This CDR3 region has 14 residues. Trimming removed 4 bases at V and 9 bases at J, with 19 bases between. Germline lookup yields CDR1 SGHRS and CDR2 YFSETQ. The CDR3 region has the DNA TGCGCCAGCAGCACGACAGCCAACAGCCAAAAAGCTTTCTTT. This gives the protein CASSTTANSQKAFF. The full variable domain, its missing parts supplied by reference TRBV5-1 and TRBJ1-1, is KAGVTQTPRYLIKTRGQQVTLSCSPISGHRSVSWYQQTPGQGLQFLFEYFSETQRNKGNFPGRFSGRQFSNSRSEMNVSTLELGDSALYLCASSTTANSQKAFFGQGTRLTVV.

This clone showed up just a few times. The V and J genes are TRBV5-1 and TRBJ2-7; 9 bases map to TRBD2. In germline, CDR1 is SGHRS, CDR2 YFSETQ. With V trimmed by 0 bases and J by 5 bases, 9 bases remained unmatched. The CDR3 runs to 16 residues. CDR3 sequence reads: CASSLAKGSGSHEQYF. CDR3 sequence (DNA): TGCGCCAGCAGCTTGGCCAAGGGTAGCGGGAGTCACGAGCAGTACTTC.

The CDR3 DNA reads as TGTGCCAGCAGCTTAGCGCGTTTAGAAAAGGGGTTGGATAATTCACCCCTCCACTTT. Translated: CASSLARLEKGLDNSPLHF. The V call is TRBV7-9, the J call TRBJ1-6; TRBD1 might be the D (5 bases). CDR1 and CDR2 from the germline V gene are SEHNR and FQNEAQ (reference sequence). This CDR3 region has 19 residues. Trimming left V 0 bases short and J 5 bases short, with 20 bases between. Complete variable domain (other parts from reference TRBV7-9 and TRBJ1-6): DTGVSQNPRHKITKRGQNVTFRCDPISEHNRLYWYRQTLGQGPEFLTYFQNEAQLEKSRLLSDRFSAERPKGSFSTLEIQRTEQGDSAMYLCASSLARLEKGLDNSPLHFGNGTRLTVT.

V is TRBV10-2 and J is TRBJ2-2; 8 bases align to TRBD1. The CDR3 contains 14 residues. V shed 10 bases, J shed 3 bases, and the junction held 7 bases outside the gene matches. Germline V gives CDR1 WSHSY, CDR2 SAAADI. CDR3 DNA: TGCGCCACCAGGACAGGGTCGGACACCGGGGAGCTGTTTTTT. It specifies CATRTGSDTGELFF.

V usage is TRBV19 and J usage is TRBJ2-7, with D possibly matching TRBD2 (6 bases). V was trimmed by 7 bases and J by 6 bases, leaving 19 bases between them. This CDR3 is 14 amino acids long. Germline lookup yields CDR1 LNHDA and CDR2 SQIVND (reference sequence). CDR3 nucleotides: TGTGCCAGTATGGGGAGCGGAGGGCCCTTCGAGCAGTACTTC. This translates into CASMGSGGPFEQYF.

This clone was seen just once. The V call is TRBV12-3 or TRBV12-4, the J call TRBJ1-2, with D unresolved. V lost 7 bases, J lost 5 bases, and 14 bases lay in between. CDR3 length: 13 amino acids. As DNA, the CDR3 is TGTGCCAGCACCCCAGACCCCGGGTATGGCTACACCTTC. Protein sequence: CASTPDPGYGYTF.

V gene TRBV6-5 combines with J gene TRBJ1-4; D is possibly TRBD1 (6 bases). CDR1 is MNHEY, CDR2 SVGAGI, per germline. The V gene lost 8 bases and the J gene lost 8 bases, with 18 bases spanning the gap. The CDR3 spans 14 residues. The chain's CDR3 is CASGGQNSREKLFF. CDR3 sequence (DNA): TGTGCCAGCGGAGGACAGAACTCTAGGGAAAAACTGTTTTTT.

The chain recombines TRBV7-8 with TRBJ2-3; 10 nucleotides match TRBD1. The V segment lost 3 bases and the J segment 6 bases; nucleotides outside the gene matches: 12. The CDR3 has 17 amino acids. CDR1 and CDR2 (germline): SGHVS, FQNEAQ. The CDR3 spells CASSLPHGTGEGDTQYF. CDR3 nucleotide sequence: TGTGCCAGCAGCTTGCCCCACGGGACAGGGGAGGGTGATACGCAGTATTTT.

V and J are TRBV12-5 and TRBJ2-5, with 8 bases matching TRBD2. Germline V gene data show CDR1 as LGHNT and CDR2 as FRNRAP. There are 13 residues in the CDR3. After removal of 6 bases from V and 4 bases from J, the junction contained 4 bases not matched to a gene. CDR3 loop: CASGPGGAETQYF. The DNA of the CDR3 is TGTGCTAGTGGCCCCGGGGGGGCAGAGACCCAGTACTTC.

Of note for this clone: This specimen includes other DNA sequences encoding the same CDR3. CDR3 DNA sequence: TGCGCCAGCAGGCCCACGGGGGGCAGAGACGGGGAGCTGTTTTTT. This gives the protein CASRPTGGRDGELFF. This chain links TRBV5-1 with TRBJ2-2; a weak D match, TRBD2 (7 bases). Germline-derived CDR1 and CDR2 are SGHRS and YFSETQ. There are 15 residues in the CDR3. V lost 5 bases and J lost 7, with 18 bases in between.

The J gene is TRBJ1-5, the V gene TRBV5-8, with 10 bases lining up with TRBD1. J gave up 3 bases and V 4 bases, and 7 bases lay outside the gene matches. The CDR3 spans 16 residues. Germline loops: CDR1 SGHTS, CDR2 YDEGEE. The CDR3 DNA reads as TGTGCCAGCAGCAACCGGGACAGGGGAATCAATCAGCCCCAGCATTTT. Residues: CASSNRDRGINQPQHF. Full variable domain (missing parts from reference TRBV5-8 and TRBJ1-5): EAGVTQSPTHLIKTRGQQATLRCSPISGHTSVYWYQQALGLGLQFLLWYDEGEERNRGNFPPRFSGRQFPNYSSELNVNALELEDSALYLCASSNRDRGINQPQHFGDGTRLSIL.

The rearrangement links TRBV5-1 to TRBJ1-5; tentatively, D is TRBD1 (6 bases). The CDR3 is made up of 15 amino acids. CDR1 is SGHRS, CDR2 YFSETQ, per germline. V lost 0 bases, J lost 5 bases, and 12 bases lay in between. The CDR3 sequence is CASSLGFGGHQPQHF. The CDR3 region has the DNA TGCGCCAGCAGCTTGGGGTTTGGGGGCCATCAGCCCCAGCATTTT.

This clone was recorded a few times. The chain carries TRBV7-9 and TRBJ2-1; D is perhaps TRBD1 (6 bases). Germline-derived CDR1 and CDR2 are SEHNR and FQNEAQ (reference sequence). Trimming cost V 4 bases and J 2 bases, with 9 bases left between them. This CDR3 spans 14 amino acids. CDR3 nucleotides: TGTGCCAGCAGCTCCGGACAGCCCTACAATGAGCAGTTCTTC. Encoded protein: CASSSGQPYNEQFF.

The chain joins TRBV27 to TRBJ1-4; D not certain. V shed 4 bases and J shed 8 bases, with 17 bases lying between them. The germline gives CDR1 MNHEY, CDR2 SMNVEV (reference sequence). CDR3 size: 15 residues. The CDR3 DNA reads as TGTGCCAGCAGTTCCAATGCAGGTGGAAGGGAAAAACTGTTTTTT. Amino acids: CASSSNAGGREKLFF.

This chain joins TRBV12-3 or TRBV12-4 and TRBJ1-3; D remains ambiguous. Trimming removed 6 bases at V and 12 bases at J, with 12 bases between. This CDR3 is built from 11 residues. The CDR3 DNA sequence: TGTGCCAGCAGCCCCCAGTATGTCATATATTTT. Protein: CASSPQYVIYF.

This chain links TRBV19 with TRBJ2-1; 8 bases line up with TRBD2. Germline values: CDR1 LNHDA, CDR2 SQIVND (reference sequence). This CDR3 has 17 residues. V was pared by 3 bases and J by 7 bases, with 14 bases of the junction left unmatched. In DNA form, the CDR3 reads TGTGCCAGTAGTATGGCAACCGGCGGGAGGAATAAGAATGAGCAGTTCTTC. Its translation: CASSMATGGRNKNEQFF.

This chain links TRBV6-5 with TRBJ1-2, with D uncertain. The V gene lost 5 bases and the J gene lost 0 bases, with 7 bases spanning the gap. Germline CDR1 reads MNHEY; CDR2 reads SVGAGI. The CDR3 runs 13 residues. CDR3 sequence: CASSIDSNYGYTF. The CDR3 DNA follows: TGTGCCAGCAGTATAGACTCTAACTATGGCTACACCTTC.

The rearrangement joins TRBV7-2 to TRBJ2-7, with 11 bases lining up with TRBD2. Trimming took 5 bases from V and 1 from J; bases not matched to a gene: 4. This CDR3 is 15 amino acids long. CDR1 is SGHTA and CDR2 is FQGNSA in the germline V gene. The CDR3 loop reads CASSTTSGSSYEQYF. The CDR3 bases are TGTGCCAGCAGCACAACTAGCGGGAGTTCCTACGAGCAGTACTTC.

The rearrangement links TRBV10-2 to TRBJ1-2; possible D gene TRBD1, 6 bases. The CDR3 runs 14 residues. Germline V gene lookup returns CDR1 WSHSY and CDR2 SAAADI. V was shortened by 2 bases and J by 0 bases, with 7 bases between the two germline ends. This CDR3 is CASSEQGTNYGYTF. The CDR3 DNA reads TGCGCCAGCAGTGAGCAGGGGACTAACTATGGCTACACCTTC.

Turning to this clone: One end of the junction does not line up with germline, which may come from a read error. The V call is TRBV28, the J call TRBJ1-6, with 9 bases that match TRBD1. Germline assignment: CDR1 MDHEN and CDR2 SYDVKM. This CDR3 comprises 15 residues. CDR3 amino acids: CASSLMTGGNSPLRF. The CDR3 nucleotides are TGTGCCAGCAGTTTGATGACAGGGGGAAATTCACCCCTCCGCTTT.